A single sample gave rise to the 8 T cell receptor beta chains below, sequenced in a study of prognosis after radiotherapy for stage I lung cancer. Genomic DNA yielded TCR beta CDR3, amplified by two-round multiplex PCR. Primers (each specific to one TRBV or TRBJ gene) were used in first-round PCR. TCRdb fed the multiplex PCR reads into MiXCR, producing one record per CDR3 protein. The profile shows around 30,000 distinct CDR3 sequences, under 40% of them singletons. This material consisted of PBMCs, taken before or after stereotactic body radiation therapy (not recorded which). The receptor source for this set is a donor over 45 with non-small cell lung cancer.

This clonotype was recorded many times. The chain uses TRBV6-4 and TRBJ2-1, with a possible D match to TRBD2 (6 bases). Germline V lookup: CDR1 MRHNA, CDR2 SNTAGT. The CDR3 runs to 14 residues. V dropped 6 bases and J dropped 5 bases, with 14 bases sitting between them. In DNA, the CDR3 is TGTGCCAGCAGCCCGGGACTCCAGAACAATGAGCAGTTCTTC. Its protein is CASSPGLQNNEQFF.

Points on this clonotype: A far larger clone is one nucleotide away, so this likely arose from a read error. J is TRBJ2-5 and V is TRBV27, with D possibly being TRBD1 (6 bases). This CDR3 comprises 15 residues. CDR1 is MNHEY and CDR2 is SMNVEV in the germline V gene (reference sequence). The V end lost 7 bases, the J end lost 2 bases, and 17 bases lay between the germline ends. CDR3 sequence: CASITLTGTQETQYF. The CDR3, as DNA: TGTGCCAGCATTACGCTGACAGGTACTCAAGAGACCCAGTACTTC.

This clonotype was seen at least ten times. This rearrangement joins TRBV5-1 to TRBJ2-7; possibly TRBD2 for D (5 bases). The CDR3 contains 15 residues. Trimming took off 0 bases at V and 7 bases at J, with 17 bases between the two ends. Germline CDR1 is SGHRS and CDR2 is YFSETQ. The chain's CDR3 is CASSLAPEPTGEQYF. The CDR3 DNA reads TGCGCCAGCAGCTTGGCACCGGAGCCCACGGGGGAGCAGTACTTC. The whole variable domain, filled in from reference TRBV5-1 and TRBJ2-7, reads KAGVTQTPRYLIKTRGQQVTLSCSPISGHRSVSWYQQTPGQGLQFLFEYFSETQRNKGNFPGRFSGRQFSNSRSEMNVSTLELGDSALYLCASSLAPEPTGEQYFGPGTRLTVT.

This clonotype showed up many times. The genes are TRBV28 and TRBJ2-7, with D possibly being TRBD1 or TRBD2 (7 bases each). The V end lost 8 bases, the J end lost 3 bases, and 14 bases lay between the germline ends. The CDR3 has 13 amino acids. Germline assignment: CDR1 MDHEN and CDR2 SYDVKM. CDR3 sequence: CASQGGGDYEQYF. The CDR3 DNA follows: TGTGCCAGCCAGGGGGGGGGGGACTACGAGCAGTACTTC.

This clonotype was detected ten times or more. The chain couples TRBV6-1 to TRBJ2-2; 8 positions match TRBD2. This CDR3 is built from 16 residues. CDR1 is MNHNS and CDR2 is SASEGT in the germline V gene. J lost 1 base, V lost 4 bases, and 5 bases had no gene match. The CDR3 sequence is CASSGDSGGNTGELFF. DNA of the CDR3: TGTGCCAGCAGTGGAGACAGCGGGGGGAACACCGGGGAGCTGTTTTTT.

This clonotype has at least ten counts. The V call is TRBV30, the J call TRBJ2-3; a weak D match, TRBD2 (5 bases). The germline CDR1 and CDR2 sequences are GTSNPN and SVGIG (reference sequence). Trimming removed 2 bases at V and 6 bases at J, with 6 bases between. This CDR3 is built from 11 residues. Here the CDR3 reads CAWSRGDTQYF. DNA of the CDR3: TGTGCCTGGAGTCGGGGTGATACGCAGTATTTT.

This chain connects TRBV11-2 to TRBJ1-6; 9 bases are shared with TRBD1. The CDR3 runs 16 residues. Germline lookup yields CDR1 SGHAT and CDR2 FQNNGV. The V segment lost 2 bases and the J segment 9 bases; nucleotides outside the gene matches: 8. The CDR3 spells CASSLLSGTGSSPLHF. The CDR3 coding sequence is TGTGCCAGCAGCTTACTTTCCGGGACAGGGAGTTCACCCCTCCACTTT.

The table lists this clonotype with a few counts. CDR3 coding DNA: TGTGCCAGCAGCTTACTTCCCGGGACAGGGGGAACCGGGGAGCTGTTTTTT. Its protein product is CASSLLPGTGGTGELFF. This chain links TRBV11-3 with TRBJ2-2; 11 bases fit TRBD1. V shed 2 bases and J 5 bases; nucleotides not matched to a gene: 7. CDR3 size: 17 residues. Germline V gene lookup returns CDR1 SGHNT and CDR2 YENEEA.